This TCR beta chain is drawn from a study of blood T cell repertoires in COVID-19. Germline lookup yields CDR1 SNHLY and CDR2 FYNNEI. The CDR3 has 16 amino acids. Trimming at V came to 7 bases and at J to 5 bases, leaving 15 bases not matched to a gene. Seattle enrolled patients during active infection and tracked them longitudinally. Assay used: immunoSEQ multiplex PCR; TCRdb lists only in-frame clones, some missing. This table has some 60,000 clones, over 60% appearing once. The source of this sequence is a man aged 30 to 39 with COVID-19, enrolled during active disease. The specimen was peripheral blood. V usage is TRBV2 and J usage is TRBJ2-7, with TRBD1 identical over 9 bases. CDR3 loop: CASTPGPGQGAHEQYF. The CDR3 nucleotides are TGTGCCAGCACCCCAGGGCCGGGACAGGGTGCCCACGAGCAGTACTTC.